A few counts support the clone carrying this T cell receptor (beta chain). Profiled with immunoSEQ multiplex PCR; TCRdb holds only in-frame clones, not every one. The sample carries fewer than 200,000 clones, more than 70% recorded once. These data originate in a study of blood T cell repertoires in COVID-19. This CDR3 contains 15 residues. Trimming left V 6 bases short and J 6 bases short, with 21 bases between. The germline V gene encodes CDR1 SQVTM and CDR2 ANQGSEA. Everyone who took part was 18 to 89 years old, and they came from about two dozen US areas. The receptor's source is a woman aged 45-65 years in a cohort exposed to, infected with or recovered from COVID-19 (not recorded which). The sequencing input was PBMCs or T cells enriched from blood (not recorded which). The chain employs TRBV29-1 and TRBJ1-5; no firm D call. The CDR3 DNA reads TGCAGCGTCTCGATTGTGGAGGGTTCGAGTCAGCCCCAGCATTTT. Protein product: CSVSIVEGSSQPQHF.